Shown below are 8 T cell receptor beta chains from a single sample sequenced in a study of T cell repertoires in cytomegalovirus infection. TCRdb recomputed calls from the reads with MiXCR, one row per CDR3 protein. The top ten clones hold 10% of a sample with fewer than 550,000 distinct CDR3 sequences, about 10% of them seen once. The sequencing input was PBMCs. Source of these receptors: a human donor in good health (CMV status not recorded). Some clones in this sample may be carry-over from other donors' samples.

This clonotype showed up many times. This chain connects TRBV11-2 to TRBJ2-7, with D possibly being TRBD2 (9 bases). This CDR3 region has 14 residues. Deletions cut 4 bases from V and 6 bases from J, with 16 bases between. Germline V CDR1 and CDR2: SGHAT, FQNNGV. The CDR3 DNA is TGTGCCAGCAGCTCAGGGGGCGGGGGGGGCGAGCAGTACTTC. Translating it yields CASSSGGGGGEQYF. Variable domain in full (rest from reference TRBV11-2 and TRBJ2-7): EAGVAQSPRYKIIEKRQSVAFWCNPISGHATLYWYQQILGQGPKLLIQFQNNGVVDDSQLPKDRFSAERLKGVDSTLKIQPAKLEDSAVYLCASSSGGGGGEQYFGPGTRLTVT.

This clonotype has a count of ten or more. The chain joins TRBV7-8 to TRBJ1-5; no clear D gene. The germline CDR1 and CDR2 sequences are SGHVS and FQNEAQ. The CDR3 is 13 amino acids. V lost 3 bases and J lost 6, with 9 bases in between. CDR3 nucleotide sequence: TGTGCCAGCAGCTTTGCGACGGTTCAGCCCCAGCATTTT. Its translation: CASSFATVQPQHF.

Written as DNA, the CDR3 is TGCAGCGTACGGACAGCTCCGAACACTGAAGCTTTCTTT. Protein sequence: CSVRTAPNTEAFF. The chain has TRBV29-1 and TRBJ1-1; tentative D call: TRBD1 (6 bases). CDR1 and CDR2 (germline): SQVTM, ANQGSEA. Trimming shortened V by 6 bases and J by 1 base, and 12 bases separated the two germline ends. The CDR3 length is 13 residues.

This clonotype was detected many times. The chain combines TRBV5-1 with TRBJ2-3; D possibly corresponds to TRBD2 (5 bases). The length of the CDR3 is 14 residues. Germline CDR1 reads SGHRS; CDR2 reads YFSETQ. V dropped 1 base and J dropped 4 bases, with 10 bases sitting between them. The CDR3 DNA reads TGCGCCAGCAGCTTGACGGGGAGCGCAGATACGCAGTATTTT. Translation: CASSLTGSADTQYF.

This clonotype was observed at least ten times. The V call is TRBV7-9, the J call TRBJ2-3, with 9 nucleotides matching TRBD2. The V gene end was trimmed by 0 bases and the J gene end by 1 base; junction bases not matched to a gene: 8. This CDR3 is 18 amino acids long. Germline V gene lookup returns CDR1 SEHNR and CDR2 FQNEAQ (reference sequence). The CDR3 nucleotides are TGTGCCAGCAGCTTAGCGCGGGGGACTAGCAGGGGCACAGATACGCAGTATTTT. As protein: CASSLARGTSRGTDTQYF.

This clonotype showed up many times. CDR3 in amino acids: CASSQDPQGLGTEAFF. In DNA form, the CDR3 reads TGTGCCAGCAGCCAAGACCCTCAGGGGTTAGGCACTGAAGCTTTCTTT. The chain links TRBV4-2 to TRBJ1-1, with TRBD1 as a possible D gene (6 bases). The CDR3 contains 16 residues. Germline loops: CDR1 LGHNA, CDR2 YNFKEQ. Trimming removed 0 bases at V and 4 bases at J, with 15 bases between.

This clonotype has at least ten counts. V is TRBV7-3 and J is TRBJ1-1; D unclear. In germline, CDR1 is SGHTA, CDR2 FQGTGA. The CDR3 loop spans 14 amino acids. Trimming cost V 3 bases and J 0 bases, with 8 bases left between them. CDR3 in DNA: TGTGCCAGCAGCTTGGAGGGCTTGAACACTGAAGCTTTCTTT. This gives the protein CASSLEGLNTEAFF. The complete variable domain, with remaining parts taken from reference TRBV7-3 and TRBJ1-1, reads GAGVSQTPSNKVTEKGKYVELRCDPISGHTALYWYRQSLGQGPEFLIYFQGTGAADDSGLPNDRFFAVRPEGSVSTLKIQRTERGDSAVYLCASSLEGLNTEAFFGQGTRLTVV.

This clonotype was seen at least ten times. The chain links TRBV6-2 or TRBV6-3 to TRBJ1-2, with D hard to call. CDR3 length: 13 amino acids. V was trimmed by 1 base and J by 6 bases, leaving 9 bases between them. Germline-derived CDR1 and CDR2 are MNHEY and SVGEGT. The CDR3 region is CASSYYRSDGYTF. DNA of the CDR3: TGTGCCAGCAGTTACTATAGGTCGGATGGCTACACCTTC.